What follows describes a single T cell receptor (beta chain). Its antigen is currently not known. Qualities for individual bases were not recorded, and no much larger clone is one base off. This sample was included in a study of blood T cell repertoires in COVID-19 (dated by TCRdb to 2019 to 2021). For the study in its entirety: The collaborator samples originated in the United States, Italy and Spain and spanned the acute and convalescent phases of COVID-19. The prospective study material was composed of cDNA or gDNA derived from T cells, B-cell-depleted T cells, or PBMCs. A de-identified subject ID, COVID-19 status, age in years and sex were almost always included in the sample metadata. Samples came from the ongoing ImmuneRACE study (first 160 participants) plus 1,254 subjects from 6 global collaborators. Subjects who had been exposed to COVID-19, were actively infected with it, or had recovered from it provided the deeply sampled blood TCRbeta repertoires that made up the dataset. The repertoires were made available in a free public database intended to serve as a resource for research on the immune response to SARS-CoV-2. Where available, HLA class I and class II types were obtained from metadata supplied by the sample provider rather than from assay-based typing.

Participants in the prospective study were enrolled through a virtual design, were aged roughly 18 to 100 years, and lived in under 25 United States geographic areas. To assign participants to cohorts, the prospective study relied on clinical history that participants themselves reported in a screening survey and a study questionnaire. Exposed participants had been in contact, within 2 weeks of entering the study, with a person who had a PCR-confirmed or clinician-diagnosed case of COVID-19. Each participant in the prospective study had whole blood, serum and a nasopharyngeal or oropharyngeal swab collected by mobile phlebotomists. Participants in the prospective study had the option to provide additional blood draws and questionnaires over a roughly 2-month period. Before DNA extraction, blood samples from the prospective study were shipped at room temperature or frozen. The immunoSEQ Assay, a bias-controlled multiplex PCR, was used to amplify TCRbeta CDR3 regions from genomic DNA. In the source study's methods: Nucleated cell counts per sample were estimated from amplification of reference gene primers within the assay. To quantify the absolute abundance of each unique TCRbeta CDR3 rearrangement, sequence reads were collapsed and filtered. Productive Simpson clonality was computed per sample as the square root of Simpson's diversity index over productive rearrangements. The source is immuneACCESS, and TCRdb retained only in-frame sequences with V and J called. Part of the clones is not carried over; for the studies checked, unresolved V genes explain less than half of this, and the remainder is unexplained. V and J calls and clone size are those listed in that table; D and trimming were worked out from the DNA. This sample holds about 320,000 clones; 90% to 95% were observed only once. The ten top clones hold roughly 3.9% of the sample.

Summary of the overall study and its limitations: How much clinical and demographic metadata was included differed by source and by participant, and the metadata was provided uncurated.

The clonotype originates from a woman younger than 45 who had been exposed to COVID-19. Sequencing was performed on PBMCs or T cells enriched from blood (not recorded which).

The sequenced DNA: TGTGCCAGCTCCCGGACAGGGTCGCTATATGGCTACACCTTC. The translation is CASSRTGSLYGYTF. In this chain, TRBV18 is recombined with TRBJ1-2; TRBD1 matches 8 bases in the middle. Including cysteine and phenylalanine, the CDR3 has 14 amino acids. Only CDR3 DNA remains: 42 bases, in frame from the first base. Sequences KGHSH (CDR1) and LQKENI (CDR2) are obtained from the germline V gene. Trimming removed 6 bases from V and 5 bases from J; the gene matches leave 8 bases unexplained.